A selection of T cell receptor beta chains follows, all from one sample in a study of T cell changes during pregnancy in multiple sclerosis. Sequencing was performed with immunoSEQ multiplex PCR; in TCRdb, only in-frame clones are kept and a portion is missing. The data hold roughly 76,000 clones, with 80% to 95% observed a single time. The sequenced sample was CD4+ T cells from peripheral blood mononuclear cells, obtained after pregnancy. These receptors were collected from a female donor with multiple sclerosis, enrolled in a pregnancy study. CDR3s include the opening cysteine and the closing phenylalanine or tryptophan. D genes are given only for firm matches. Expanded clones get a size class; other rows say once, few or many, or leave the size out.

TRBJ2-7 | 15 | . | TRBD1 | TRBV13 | TGTGCCAGCAGACCACAGGGGTCCAACTCCTACGAGCAGTACTTC | CASRPQGSNSYEQYF
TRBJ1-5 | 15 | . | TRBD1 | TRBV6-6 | TGTGCCAGCAGTTACTCAGCAGGGGGCAACCAGCCCCAGCATTTT | CASSYSAGGNQPQHF
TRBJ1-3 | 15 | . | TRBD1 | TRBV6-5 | TGTGCCAGCAGTTACGAGGGGGCAGCTGGAAACACCATATATTTT | CASSYEGAAGNTIYF
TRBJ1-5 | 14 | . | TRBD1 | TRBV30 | TGTGCCTGGAGTGAGGGGACAGGGGATCAGCCCCAGCATTTT | CAWSEGTGDQPQHF
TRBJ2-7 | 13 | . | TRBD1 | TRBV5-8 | TGTGCCAGTCGTGTCAGGGGGACCTACGAGCAGTACTTC | CASRVRGTYEQYF
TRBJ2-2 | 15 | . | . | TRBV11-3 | TGTGCCAGCAGCCTGACTCTGACGGGGGAGGGGGAGCTGTTTTTT | CASSLTLTGEGELFF
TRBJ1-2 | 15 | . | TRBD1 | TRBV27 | TGTGCCAGCAGTCCATCTGGACAGGGTTGGTATGGCTACACCTTC | CASSPSGQGWYGYTF
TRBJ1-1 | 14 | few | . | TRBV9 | TGTGCCAGCAGCGTAGTTGTCCAGAACACTGAAGCTTTCTTT | CASSVVVQNTEAFF
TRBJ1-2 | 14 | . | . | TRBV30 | TGTGCCTGGAGTGTCTCCGGAGGGCACTATGGCTACACCTTC | CAWSVSGGHYGYTF
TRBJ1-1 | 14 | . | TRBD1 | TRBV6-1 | TGTGCCAGCACCCAGGGGGGCGCGGTCACTGAAGCTTTCTTT | CASTQGGAVTEAFF
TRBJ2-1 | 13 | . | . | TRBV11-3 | TGTGCCAGCAGCGTCTTGGTCGGACAGTACCAGTTCTTC | CASSVLVGQYQFF
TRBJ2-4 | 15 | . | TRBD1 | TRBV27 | TGTGCCAGCAGCACGTCCAGGGGGCGGGTGGACATTCAGTACTTC | CASSTSRGRVDIQYF
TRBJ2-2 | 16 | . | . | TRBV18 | TGTGCCAGCTCACCGGATGCTAGCGTTAGAACCGGGGAGCTGTTTTTT | CASSPDASVRTGELFF
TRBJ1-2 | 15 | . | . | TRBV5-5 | TGTGCCAGCAGCTTGGCCGGACAGATTTCCTATGGCTACACCTTC | CASSLAGQISYGYTF
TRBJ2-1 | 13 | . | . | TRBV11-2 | TGTGCCAGCGTGGGTGGGACTTACAATGAGCAGTTCTTC | CASVGGTYNEQFF
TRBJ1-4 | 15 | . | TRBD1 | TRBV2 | TGTGCCAGCAGTTCGGACAGGCTAACTAATGAAAAACTGTTTTTT | CASSSDRLTNEKLFF
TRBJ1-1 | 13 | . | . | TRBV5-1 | TGCGCCAGCAGCTGGGAGTATAACACTGAAGCTTTCTTT | CASSWEYNTEAFF
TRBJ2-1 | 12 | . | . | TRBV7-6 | TGTGCCAGCAGCTTAATTAACAATGAGCAGTTCTTC | CASSLINNEQFF
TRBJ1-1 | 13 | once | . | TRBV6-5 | TGTGCCAGCACTTACCAAATGAACACTGAAGCTTTCTTT | CASTYQMNTEAFF
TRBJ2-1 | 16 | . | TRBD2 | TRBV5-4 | TGTGCCAGCAGCCGGACTAGCGGGACCTCCTACAATGAGCAGTTCTTC | CASSRTSGTSYNEQFF